These T cell receptor beta chains were read from a single sample in a study of blood T cell repertoires in COVID-19. Here immunoSEQ multiplex PCR was the method, and the copy in TCRdb shows in-frame clones only, minus some. This sample has about 100,000 clones; approximately 81% occur once, and the top ten carry 4% to 5.5%. The sample consisted of peripheral blood. Every receptor here comes from a man in his 60s with acute or convalescent COVID-19. Each CDR3 is given with its conserved first and last residue. D genes are given only for firm matches. Not all rows give a size; the values are once, few, many and, for expanded clones, a class.

DNA: TGCGCCAGCAGTGAGAGGAGAAACACTGAAGCTTTCTTT
CDR3: CASSERRNTEAFF
J: TRBJ1-1
V: TRBV10-1
size: NA
D: NA

DNA: TGTGCCAGCAGTTTAGAAGGACTAGCGGGAGTCCCATACTACGAGCAGTACTTC
CDR3: CASSLEGLAGVPYYEQYF
J: TRBJ2-7
V: TRBV27
size: NA
D: TRBD2

DNA: TGCGCCAGCAGCCAAGATTTGGGGACTAGCGGGAGGGCCCGCTACGAGCAGTACTTC
CDR3: CASSQDLGTSGRARYEQYF
J: TRBJ2-7
V: TRBV4-1
size: few
D: TRBD2

DNA: TGTGCCAGCAGCTTCCTCCCCGGGAGGGGTAATTCACCCCTCCACTTT
CDR3: CASSFLPGRGNSPLHF
J: TRBJ1-6
V: TRBV11-3
size: NA
D: NA

DNA: TGTGCCAGCAGTGATCGTCTAGCGGGAGGGCCACTGTACTTC
CDR3: CASSDRLAGGPLYF
J: TRBJ2-7
V: TRBV2
size: NA
D: TRBD2

DNA: TGCGCCAGCAGCCAATCGGGACTAGCGGGAGGGTCCTACGAGCAGTACTTC
CDR3: CASSQSGLAGGSYEQYF
J: TRBJ2-7
V: TRBV4-1
size: NA
D: TRBD2

DNA: TGTGCCAGCTCGGTGGGGGGGGCAGGCACTGAAGCTTTCTTT
CDR3: CASSVGGAGTEAFF
J: TRBJ1-1
V: TRBV18
size: NA
D: NA

DNA: TGTGCCAGCAGCCAAGTTCCCCCGGACAGCTCTGGAAACACCATATATTTT
CDR3: CASSQVPPDSSGNTIYF
J: TRBJ1-3
V: TRBV3-1/TRBV3-2
size: NA
D: NA

DNA: TGTGCCAGCAGCCGGTGGCAGGGGAATCGCAATGAGCAGTTCTTC
CDR3: CASSRWQGNRNEQFF
J: TRBJ2-1
V: TRBV7-2
size: NA
D: NA

DNA: TGTGCCAGCAGTTTAACAGGGGTAGGTGAAGCTTTCTTT
CDR3: CASSLTGVGEAFF
J: TRBJ1-1
V: TRBV12-3/TRBV12-4
size: NA
D: TRBD1